A selection of T cell receptor beta chains follows, all from one sample in a study of T cell changes during pregnancy in multiple sclerosis. Sequenced by immunoSEQ multiplex PCR; TCRdb stores in-frame clones only, minus some. The sample has about 36,000 clones, 85% to 95% seen once. Here the sequenced sample was CD4+ T cells from peripheral blood mononuclear cells, taken in the third trimester of pregnancy. All receptors derive from a female donor in good health, enrolled as a control in a pregnancy study. Both conserved end residues are part of each CDR3. Each record gives: V gene, J gene, CDR3 length, CDR3 protein.

V gene: TRBV4-3
J gene: TRBJ1-5
CDR3 length: 14
CDR3 protein: CASSQEMQNQPQHF

V gene: TRBV28
J gene: TRBJ1-4
CDR3 length: 14
CDR3 protein: CASSRGFGNEKLFF

V gene: TRBV5-1
J gene: TRBJ1-6
CDR3 length: 19
CDR3 protein: CASSLVGPRRVSYNSPLHF

V gene: TRBV28
J gene: TRBJ2-7
CDR3 length: 16
CDR3 protein: CASSLPRGGRGYEQYF

V gene: TRBV2
J gene: TRBJ1-2
CDR3 length: 12
CDR3 protein: CASSGGSTGYTF

V gene: TRBV2
J gene: TRBJ2-2
CDR3 length: 14
CDR3 protein: CASSVSSTAGELFF

V gene: TRBV27
J gene: TRBJ1-4
CDR3 length: 13
CDR3 protein: CATTTGRREKLFF

V gene: TRBV2
J gene: TRBJ1-2
CDR3 length: 15
CDR3 protein: CASSEAGGQSYGYTF

V gene: TRBV5-1
J gene: TRBJ2-5
CDR3 length: 15
CDR3 protein: CASRFRGTEQETQYF

V gene: TRBV7-2
J gene: TRBJ1-3
CDR3 length: 16
CDR3 protein: CASSLNMARPGNTIYF

V gene: TRBV27
J gene: TRBJ1-5
CDR3 length: 16
CDR3 protein: CASSLLGTGSNQPQHF

V gene: TRBV7-8
J gene: TRBJ1-2
CDR3 length: 13
CDR3 protein: CASSGQVTRGYTF

V gene: TRBV19
J gene: TRBJ1-2
CDR3 length: 15
CDR3 protein: CASRSEDPGYYGYTF

V gene: TRBV18
J gene: TRBJ1-2
CDR3 length: 13
CDR3 protein: CASQLTGTDGYTF

V gene: TRBV2
J gene: TRBJ1-1
CDR3 length: 14
CDR3 protein: CASTRQGEGTEAFF

V gene: TRBV7-3
J gene: TRBJ2-5
CDR3 length: 15
CDR3 protein: CASSSMGTSQETQYF

V gene: TRBV18
J gene: TRBJ2-5
CDR3 length: 13
CDR3 protein: CASSPGRQETQYF

V gene: TRBV5-1
J gene: TRBJ2-6
CDR3 length: 16
CDR3 protein: CASSLGQGAGANVLTF

V gene: TRBV5-1
J gene: TRBJ2-3
CDR3 length: 16
CDR3 protein: CASSFERGVSTDTQYF

V gene: TRBV19
J gene: TRBJ1-5
CDR3 length: 13
CDR3 protein: CASSMRHNQPQHF

V gene: TRBV7-7
J gene: TRBJ2-3
CDR3 length: 14
CDR3 protein: CASSLGTATDTQYF

V gene: TRBV7-8
J gene: TRBJ2-5
CDR3 length: 14
CDR3 protein: CASSFQGVRETQYF

V gene: TRBV9
J gene: TRBJ2-5
CDR3 length: 22
CDR3 protein: CASSVVGGPQGRDPHPQETQYF

V gene: TRBV7-9
J gene: TRBJ1-2
CDR3 length: 15
CDR3 protein: CASSPPLTGNYGYTF

V gene: TRBV28
J gene: TRBJ2-3
CDR3 length: 14
CDR3 protein: CASRRQGRTDTQYF

V gene: TRBV9
J gene: TRBJ2-5
CDR3 length: 22
CDR3 protein: CASSVGTARGLAGGKSGTTQYF

V gene: TRBV18
J gene: TRBJ1-5
CDR3 length: 16
CDR3 protein: CASSLPTGYSNQPQHF

V gene: TRBV5-1
J gene: TRBJ2-7
CDR3 length: 15
CDR3 protein: CASSSARQGRYEQYF

V gene: TRBV7-3
J gene: TRBJ1-3
CDR3 length: 16
CDR3 protein: CASSLNPPGSGNTIYF

V gene: TRBV15
J gene: TRBJ1-1
CDR3 length: 13
CDR3 protein: CATVAGYDTEAFF

V gene: TRBV7-3
J gene: TRBJ2-1
CDR3 length: 18
CDR3 protein: CASSFKPSGGAANNEQFF

V gene: TRBV28
J gene: TRBJ1-2
CDR3 length: 13
CDR3 protein: CASSMDRGYGYTF

V gene: TRBV28
J gene: TRBJ1-2
CDR3 length: 15
CDR3 protein: CASSPAAAGRVDYTF

V gene: TRBV2
J gene: TRBJ2-2
CDR3 length: 14
CDR3 protein: CASRIDRVTGELFF

V gene: TRBV7-2
J gene: TRBJ2-7
CDR3 length: 14
CDR3 protein: CASSLGGQAYEQYF

V gene: TRBV7-9
J gene: TRBJ2-5
CDR3 length: 16
CDR3 protein: CASSFGGASWQETQYF

V gene: TRBV25-1
J gene: TRBJ2-3
CDR3 length: 13
CDR3 protein: CASSLHGTDTQYF

V gene: TRBV9
J gene: TRBJ1-6
CDR3 length: 15
CDR3 protein: CASRPGTVSNSPLHF

V gene: TRBV6-5
J gene: TRBJ2-2
CDR3 length: 15
CDR3 protein: CASRGGTGNTGELFF